Shown below are 7 T cell receptor beta chains from a single sample sequenced in a study of shared clonotypes between healthy human individuals. The method was immunoSEQ multiplex PCR; TCRdb's version includes in-frame clones alone and lacks a portion of them. The sample contains about 690,000 clones, roughly 91% of which appear only once. The specimen sequenced was memory CD8+ T cells from PBMCs. This sample's subset: CD45RO+ cells pooled with CCR7-negative TemRA cells. The receptor source for this set is a man between 18 and 35 years old in good health. Some clones in this sample may be carry-over from other donors' samples.

The chain has TRBV28 and TRBJ2-2; D uncertain. V was pared by 2 bases and J by 7 bases, with 8 bases between. Germline V CDR1 and CDR2: MDHEN, SYDVKM. CDR3 length: 13 residues. The CDR3 loop is CASSLAPDGELFF. The CDR3 bases are TGTGCCAGCAGTTTAGCCCCGGACGGGGAGCTGTTTTTT.

CDR3 DNA: TGTGCCAGCAGCGGCGGCGACTTAGACAGGCCTCCCTCCGAGCAGTACTTC. Translation gives CASSGGDLDRPPSEQYF. This chain links TRBV9 with TRBJ2-7, with a tentative D call TRBD1 (6 bases). This CDR3 has 17 residues. Germline V gene lookup returns CDR1 SGDLS and CDR2 YYNGEE. V lost 3 bases and J lost 6, with 25 bases in between.

The rearrangement uses TRBV7-2 and TRBJ2-1; 14 bases map to TRBD2. Germline V gives CDR1 SGHTA, CDR2 FQGNSA. With V trimmed by 3 bases and J by 6 bases, 10 bases remained unmatched. The CDR3 consists of 18 residues. CDR3: CASSFIGTSGSKGNEQFF. The CDR3 DNA is TGTGCCAGCAGCTTTATCGGGACTAGCGGGAGTAAAGGCAATGAGCAGTTCTTC.

V and J are TRBV27 and TRBJ2-7; 8 bases match TRBD2. With V trimmed by 8 bases and J by 1 base, 10 bases remained unmatched. CDR3 length equals 15 residues. Germline CDR1 MNHEY, CDR2 SMNVEV (reference sequence). CDR3 DNA sequence: TGTGCCAGCGGCCCGAGACTAGCGCAGTCCTACGAGCAGTACTTC. Translating gives CASGPRLAQSYEQYF.

For this clone: Other nucleotide sequences from this sample produce the same CDR3. The chain is built from TRBV7-9 and TRBJ2-1; unclear D gene. V lost 2 bases, J lost 9 bases, and 2 bases lay in between. CDR1 and CDR2 (germline): SEHNR, FQNEAQ (reference sequence). This CDR3 has 10 amino acids. CDR3 amino acids: CASSLSEQFF. The CDR3 DNA sequence: TGTGCCAGCAGCTTATCTGAGCAGTTCTTC.

The CDR3 nucleotides are TGTGCCAGCAGTTATACTGTGGCTCCCGGCAATCAGCCCCAGCATTTT. Encoded protein: CASSYTVAPGNQPQHF. V is TRBV6-5 and J is TRBJ1-5; D gene uncertain. The CDR3 is 16 amino acids. Trimming removed 3 bases at V and 2 bases at J, with 14 bases between. Germline V gene data show CDR1 as MNHEY and CDR2 as SVGAGI.

The CDR3 sequence: CASSGLGDRVQSYGYTF. DNA of the CDR3: TGTGCCAGCAGTGGGTTAGGGGACAGGGTACAGAGCTATGGCTACACCTTC. J is TRBJ1-2 and V is TRBV9; 9 nucleotides line up with TRBD1. The CDR3 runs 17 residues. Per germline, CDR1 SGDLS and CDR2 YYNGEE. The V and J ends lost 5 bases and 4 bases, in that order; junction bases with no gene match: 15.